Given below is one T cell receptor beta chain in context. The data derive from a study of identical twins. J lost 4 bases, V lost 0 bases, and 8 bases had no gene match. This CDR3 is 16 amino acids long. TCRdb processed the 5' RACE reads anew with MiXCR; each CDR3 protein has one entry. The data contain under 1 million distinct CDR3 sequences, about 12% of them singletons. These data were likewise used in another study, on yellow fever vaccine responses in identical twins. Per that paper: Convergence reportedly seemed to mark part of the twins' vaccine T cell response, with personalization marking the rest.

The chain is built from TRBV12-3 or TRBV12-4 and TRBJ2-5, with 7 positions matching TRBD2. The origin of this receptor is a woman between 18 and 30 years old in good health. Source material: PBMCs. CDR3 amino acids: CASSLAGAGVVETQYF. CDR3 DNA sequence: TGTGCCAGCAGTTTAGCAGGGGCGGGGGTGGTAGAGACCCAGTACTTC.